Listed below are T cell receptor beta chains from one sample, sequenced in a study of shared clonotypes between healthy human individuals. Data came from immunoSEQ multiplex PCR; TCRdb stores just in-frame clones and leaves some out. The sample carries around 1.1 million clones, roughly 77% recorded once. Input material: memory CD4+ T cells from PBMCs. These receptors were obtained from a man aged 18-30 years in good health. Some clones in this sample may be carry-over from other donors' samples. Both conserved end residues are part of each CDR3. D genes are given only for firm matches. Clone size is shown for a subset of rows, as once, few, many or a class of expanded clone.

J gene | CDR3 length | V gene | clone size | D gene | CDR3 DNA | CDR3 protein
TRBJ1-2 | 15 | TRBV6-5 | few | - | TGTGCCAGCAGTTACTCCCCCGGGATGAAAAGAGGCTACACCTTC | CASSYSPGMKRGYTF
TRBJ2-3 | 13 | TRBV29-1 | - | - | TGCAGCGTTGTAACTGGGTATTCAGATACGCAGTATTTT | CSVVTGYSDTQYF
TRBJ1-1 | 12 | TRBV29-1 | - | - | TGCAGCGGTGACTGGGCTAACTCGGAAGCTTTCTTT | CSGDWANSEAFF
TRBJ2-1 | 15 | TRBV9 | - | TRBD2 | TGTGCCAGCAGCGTCGGGACTAGCATGGGGAATGAGCAGTTCTTC | CASSVGTSMGNEQFF
TRBJ1-5 | 15 | TRBV5-8 | - | - | TGTGCCAGCAGCTTGGGGACCCAACGGGGTCAGCCCCAGCATTTT | CASSLGTQRGQPQHF
TRBJ2-7 | 14 | TRBV28 | - | TRBD2 | TGTGCCAGCAGCGGGGGGGGCCCCTCCTACGAGCAGTACTTC | CASSGGGPSYEQYF
TRBJ2-3 | 11 | TRBV20-1 | - | - | TGCAGTGCCACGTACACAGATACGCAGTATTTT | CSATYTDTQYF
TRBJ2-3 | 14 | TRBV5-4 | - | - | TGTGCCAGCAGCTTAAAGGGGCGCGAAGATACGCAGTATTTT | CASSLKGREDTQYF
TRBJ2-1 | 15 | TRBV7-3 | once | TRBD2 | TGTGCCAGCAGCCAGACTAGCGGGAGCCACAATGAGCAGTTCTTC | CASSQTSGSHNEQFF
TRBJ2-1 | 20 | TRBV10-3 | once | TRBD2 | TGTGCCATCAGTGATCCGCCGGGACTAGCGGGTTCGATCTCCTACAATGAGCAGTTCTTC | CAISDPPGLAGSISYNEQFF
TRBJ1-5 | 15 | TRBV28 | - | - | TGTGCCAGCAGTTTATGGAGCAGTAATAATCAGCCCCAGCATTTT | CASSLWSSNNQPQHF
TRBJ1-2 | 13 | TRBV2 | - | TRBD1 | TGTGCCAGCAGTGCGACAGGGGCTACCGGCTACACCTTC | CASSATGATGYTF
TRBJ1-2 | 15 | TRBV19 | - | TRBD1 | TGTGCCACTGCAGAAGGGCAGGGGGGATTTTATGGCTACACCTTC | CATAEGQGGFYGYTF
TRBJ2-2 | 13 | TRBV4-2 | - | TRBD1 | TGTGCCAGCAGCGACAGGGGCACCGGGGAGCTGTTTTTT | CASSDRGTGELFF
TRBJ2-5 | 15 | TRBV28 | - | TRBD2 | TGTGCCAGCAGTTTTTTAGCGGGAGAGAAAGAGACCCAGTACTTC | CASSFLAGEKETQYF
TRBJ2-6 | 13 | TRBV28 | - | - | TGTGCCAGCACCATCTCTGGGGCCAACGTCCTGACTTTC | CASTISGANVLTF
TRBJ2-3 | 14 | TRBV5-1 | few | TRBD1 | TGCGCCAGCAGCTTGGGACAGGGGCAAGATACGCAGTATTTT | CASSLGQGQDTQYF
TRBJ2-1 | 15 | TRBV6-6 | - | TRBD2 | TGTGCCAGCAGTATTCTGAGCGGGGGTTACAATGAGCAGTTCTTC | CASSILSGGYNEQFF
TRBJ1-1 | 13 | TRBV18 | - | TRBD1 | TGTGCCAGCTCAACAGACAGGGGAACTGAAGCTTTCTTT | CASSTDRGTEAFF
TRBJ1-1 | 13 | TRBV10-3 | - | TRBD1 | TGTGCCTCTACCCGGACAGGGAACACTGAAGCTTTCTTT | CASTRTGNTEAFF
TRBJ2-3 | 17 | TRBV5-1 | - | TRBD2 | TGCGCCAGCAGCCGCGCGGGACTAGCGGGCGACCCGGATACGCAGTATTTT | CASSRAGLAGDPDTQYF
TRBJ2-5 | 15 | TRBV5-1 | - | - | TGCGCCAGCAGCCCGACGGTATGGGGGGCAGAGACCCAGTACTTC | CASSPTVWGAETQYF
TRBJ1-5 | 11 | TRBV5-4 | few | - | TGTGCCAGCAGCTTGGTCCAGCCCCAGCATTTT | CASSLVQPQHF
TRBJ1-1 | 15 | TRBV18 | - | TRBD1 | TGTGCCAGCTCACCTCAAGGGACAGCCAACACTGAAGCTTTCTTT | CASSPQGTANTEAFF
TRBJ2-2 | 14 | TRBV5-1 | - | - | TGCGCCAGCAGCTTTTCCAGAAACACCGGGGAGCTGTTTTTT | CASSFSRNTGELFF
TRBJ1-6 | 13 | TRBV19 | few | - | TGTGCCAGTAGTCTGGAGGATAATTCACCCCTCCACTTT | CASSLEDNSPLHF
TRBJ2-7 | 15 | TRBV7-9 | once | - | TGTGCCAGCAGCCTTTCATCGATTGGGGCCTACGAGCAGTACTTC | CASSLSSIGAYEQYF
TRBJ1-1 | 15 | TRBV4-2 | - | - | TGTGCCAGCAGCAAATTGGGGGGCGTGAACACTGAAGCTTTCTTT | CASSKLGGVNTEAFF
TRBJ2-1 | 16 | TRBV18 | once | TRBD1 | TGTGCCAGCTCGGGGGGACAGGGGGCGCTGGGCAATGAGCAGTTCTTC | CASSGGQGALGNEQFF
TRBJ2-6 | 15 | TRBV7-9 | - | - | TGTGCCAGCAGCACGTGGATTTCTGGGGCCAACGTCCTGACTTTC | CASSTWISGANVLTF
TRBJ1-5 | 12 | TRBV29-1 | - | - | TGCAGCGTCCGGGGTTACAATCAGCCCCAGCATTTT | CSVRGYNQPQHF
TRBJ2-1 | 14 | TRBV4-3 | once | TRBD2 | TGCGCCAGCAGCCAAAACGGACGGGGGGGTGAGCAGTTCTTC | CASSQNGRGGEQFF
TRBJ2-5 | 13 | TRBV7-9 | - | - | TGTGCCAGCAGCTTACTAGACGTCGAGACCCAGTACTTC | CASSLLDVETQYF
TRBJ2-6 | 18 | TRBV28 | - | - | TGTGCCAGCAAAGGAACCCAGGGGACGAACTCTGGGGCCAACGTCCTGACTTTC | CASKGTQGTNSGANVLTF
TRBJ1-1 | 14 | TRBV6-5 | - | - | TGTGCCAGCAACCCGGGGGGTGTGGACACTGAAGCTTTCTTT | CASNPGGVDTEAFF
TRBJ2-3 | 13 | TRBV30 | - | TRBD2 | TGTGCCTGGAGACTAGCGGGCCTGGGTACGCAGTATTTT | CAWRLAGLGTQYF
TRBJ1-4 | 14 | TRBV18 | - | - | TGTGCCAGCTCACCTCGCCCTACTAATGAAAAACTGTTTTTT | CASSPRPTNEKLFF
TRBJ2-7 | 13 | TRBV5-1 | - | - | TGCGCCAGCAGCCCGTCTAGACACGGCGAGCAGTACTTC | CASSPSRHGEQYF
TRBJ2-6 | 17 | TRBV19 | once | TRBD1 | TGTGCCAGTAGTATGGGACAGGGGGCGCATGGGGCCAACGTCCTGACTTTC | CASSMGQGAHGANVLTF
TRBJ2-5 | 11 | TRBV29-1 | - | - | TGCAGCGTTGAAGATTCAACGACCGAGTACTTC | CSVEDSTTEYF
TRBJ2-2 | 16 | TRBV5-1 | - | TRBD1 | TGCGCCAGCAGCTTAACAGGGGGCGCGGTGACCGGGGAGCTGTTTTTT | CASSLTGGAVTGELFF
TRBJ2-3 | 15 | TRBV7-9 | - | TRBD2 | TGTGCCAGCAGCTTAGGAGCGGGAGCTGTAGATACGCAGTATTTT | CASSLGAGAVDTQYF